The 27 T cell receptor beta chains given below trace back to one sample, sequenced in a study of beta chain features in type 1 diabetes. Findings of the study overall: Shorter TCRB CDR3s, moderately but significantly so, were found in Type 1 diabetes patients in all four CD4+ subsets.

These receptors have no known antigen. All of the isolated RNA was reverse transcribed, so expressed TCRB transcripts were sequenced. TCRdb's copy holds only in-frame clones and misses some; the assay was immunoSEQ multiplex PCR. Here the sample spans 640,000 or so clones, 11% to 15% being singletons. Material: naive CD4+ T cells from blood. These receptors were obtained from a man between 18 and 35 years old with type 1 diabetes.

This clone came up a few times. The chain links TRBV29-1 to TRBJ1-2, with a tentative D call TRBD1 (5 bases). CDR1 and CDR2 (germline): SQVTM, ANQGSEA. CDR3 length equals 12 residues. V shed 2 bases and J shed 5 bases, with 9 bases lying between them. CDR3 bases: TGCAGCGTTGAACCCCCAGGGTATGGCTACACCTTC. Translated, it gives CSVEPPGYGYTF.

This clone was counted a few times. The rearrangement joins TRBV9 to TRBJ1-2, with TRBD1 as a possible D gene (6 bases). Per germline, CDR1 SGDLS and CDR2 YYNGEE. CDR3 length: 16 amino acids. The V and J ends lost 0 bases and 4 bases respectively, with 16 bases between them. In nucleotides, the CDR3 is TGTGCCAGCAGCGTAGCTACATCTGGACAGAGCTATGGCTACACCTTC. Protein: CASSVATSGQSYGYTF.

This clone was counted between two and nine times. This chain uses TRBV2 with TRBJ2-3; either TRBD1 or TRBD2 may fit D (6 bases each). CDR3 length: 11 residues. Trimming pared 9 bases from V and 5 bases from J, leaving 9 bases between. Germline values: CDR1 SNHLY, CDR2 FYNNEI. CDR3 bases: TGTGCCAGTGGGGGGCAAGATACGCAGTATTTT. Translation: CASGGQDTQYF.

This clone was observed a few times. The J gene is TRBJ1-1, the V gene TRBV15; D not certain. The ends were cut back, 5 bases at V and 0 bases at J, with 4 bases in the middle. Per the germline V gene, CDR1 is LNHNV and CDR2 is YYDKDF (reference sequence). The length of the CDR3 is 12 residues. As DNA, the CDR3 is TGTGCCACCAGCTTAGTGAACACTGAAGCTTTCTTT. Its protein is CATSLVNTEAFF.

This clone was found a few times. The chain carries TRBV7-6 and TRBJ1-4; TRBD1 agrees at 10 bases. Germline V gene lookup returns CDR1 SGHVS and CDR2 FNYEAQ. The length of the CDR3 is 15 residues. The junction had 2 bases not matched to a gene; V was cut back by 1 base and J by 6 bases. The CDR3 DNA sequence: TGTGCCAGCAGCTTAGTCGGACAGGGGGATGAAAAACTGTTTTTT. It translates to CASSLVGQGDEKLFF.

The chain carries TRBV10-3 and TRBJ1-2; possibly TRBD1 for D (5 bases). V lost 3 bases, J lost 5 bases, and 10 bases lay in between. The CDR3 extends over 13 amino acids. Per the germline V gene, CDR1 is ENHRY and CDR2 is SYGVKD. DNA for the CDR3: TGTGCCATCAGTGACTCGACAGAGTATGGCTACACCTTC. It translates to CAISDSTEYGYTF.

This clone has a handful of counts. The chain links TRBV23-1 to TRBJ1-1, with D possibly TRBD1 on 5 matching bases. TRBV23-1 carries the ORF label, with uncertain function. V lost 4 bases and J lost 4, with 16 bases in between. The length of the CDR3 is 15 residues. The CDR3 spells CASSPEQEESTEAFF. CDR3 in DNA: TGCGCCAGCAGTCCAGAACAGGAGGAGAGCACTGAAGCTTTCTTT.

The chain recombines TRBV27 with TRBJ2-1, with D unresolved. Germline V gene data show CDR1 as MNHEY and CDR2 as SMNVEV (reference sequence). The V and J ends lost 2 bases and 7 bases respectively, with 9 bases between them. The CDR3 has 13 residues. CDR3 coding DNA: TGTGCCAGCAGTTTAAGAAGTCGAAATGAGCAGTTCTTC. Translated: CASSLRSRNEQFF.

The chain uses TRBV7-2 and TRBJ1-6; tentative D call: TRBD1 (6 bases). Per the germline V gene, CDR1 is SGHTA and CDR2 is FQGNSA. CDR3 size: 15 residues. V was pared by 4 bases and J by 8 bases, with 15 bases between. Here the CDR3 reads CASSSLRGHDSPLHF. The CDR3 bases are TGTGCCAGCAGCTCCCTCCGGGGGCACGATTCACCCCTCCACTTT.

The rearrangement joins TRBV6-5 to TRBJ1-4; D may be TRBD1 (6 bases). The germline V gene encodes CDR1 MNHEY and CDR2 SVGAGI. Deletions cut 6 bases from V and 7 bases from J, with 15 bases between. The CDR3 loop spans 14 amino acids. The CDR3 DNA reads TGTGCCAGCAGAACGACAGGAGACATTGAAAAACTGTTTTTT. Translating it yields CASRTTGDIEKLFF.

The CDR3: CASNFGTGGNFHEQFF. The CDR3 DNA follows: TGCGCCAGCAACTTTGGCACAGGGGGCAATTTTCATGAGCAGTTCTTC. The J gene is TRBJ2-1, the V gene TRBV5-1; TRBD1 matches at 9 bases. J lost 8 bases, V lost 6 bases, and 15 bases had no gene match. CDR3 size: 16 residues. Germline-derived CDR1 and CDR2 are SGHRS and YFSETQ. Full variable domain (remainder filled in from reference TRBV5-1 and TRBJ2-1): KAGVTQTPRYLIKTRGQQVTLSCSPISGHRSVSWYQQTPGQGLQFLFEYFSETQRNKGNFPGRFSGRQFSNSRSEMNVSTLELGDSALYLCASNFGTGGNFHEQFFGPGTRLTVL.

The chain carries TRBV6-5 and TRBJ2-4; D not resolved. The germline V gene has CDR1 MNHEY and CDR2 SVGAGI. The germline V and J ends were trimmed by 6 bases and 0 bases, with 15 bases remaining between them. The CDR3 totals 16 residues. CDR3 in DNA: TGTGCCAGCAGCTACGCGAGGAGTTTAGCCAAAAACATTCAGTACTTC. Amino acid sequence: CASSYARSLAKNIQYF.

The rearrangement links TRBV30 to TRBJ1-4, with 9 positions matching TRBD1. The CDR3 totals 16 residues. The V gene's germline CDR1 is GTSNPN and CDR2 SVGIG (reference sequence). V gave up 1 base and J gave up 4 bases; unmatched junction bases: 7. The CDR3 loop is CAWSEGQGIGNEKLFF. As DNA, the CDR3 is TGTGCCTGGAGTGAAGGACAGGGGATAGGTAATGAAAAACTGTTTTTT.

This clone showed up just a few times. The chain recombines TRBV28 with TRBJ1-5; D remains ambiguous. The CDR3 contains 12 residues. Germline assignment: CDR1 MDHEN and CDR2 SYDVKM. V was pared by 7 bases and J by 0 bases, with 4 bases between. CDR3 amino acids: CASTASNQPQHF. CDR3 DNA sequence: TGTGCCAGCACCGCTAGCAATCAGCCCCAGCATTTT.

A remark on this clone: A much more abundant neighbour one base away suggests this may be a read error. J is TRBJ2-3 and V is TRBV11-2; D is unresolved. The germline V gene has CDR1 SGHAT and CDR2 FQNNGV. V was pared by 1 base and J by 0 bases, with 2 bases between. The CDR3 extends over 13 amino acids. The CDR3 sequence is CASSLASTDTQYF. Here the CDR3 DNA reads TGTGCCAGCAGCTTAGCCAGCACAGATACGCAGTATTTT. The whole variable domain, remainder taken from reference TRBV11-2 and TRBJ2-3, is EAGVAQSPRYKIIEKRQSVAFWCNPISGHATLYWYQQILGQGPKLLIQFQNNGVVDDSQLPKDRFSAERLKGVDSTLKIQPAKLEDSAVYLCASSLASTDTQYFGPGTRLTVL.

This rearrangement joins TRBV7-2 to TRBJ1-2; 7 nucleotides agree with TRBD1. The junction had 7 bases not matched to a gene; V was cut back by 1 base and J by 8 bases. Germline lookup yields CDR1 SGHTA and CDR2 FQGNSA. The CDR3 has 14 residues. CDR3 in amino acids: CASSLGPPDRGYTF. The CDR3 DNA reads as TGTGCCAGCAGCTTAGGGCCCCCGGACAGGGGCTACACCTTC. Based on the CDR3 plus reference TRBV7-2 and TRBJ1-2, the full variable domain is GAGVSQSPSNKVTEKGKDVELRCDPISGHTALYWYRQSLGQGLEFLIYFQGNSAPDKSGLPSDRFSAERTGGSVSTLTIQRTQQEDSAVYLCASSLGPPDRGYTFGSGTRLTVV.

This chain connects TRBV7-2 to TRBJ2-3, with D perhaps given as TRBD1 or TRBD2 (5 bases each). Germline CDR1 reads SGHTA; CDR2 reads FQGNSA. The CDR3 is 18 residues long. With 2 bases removed from V and 0 bases from J, the gap between germline ends came to 18 bases. CDR3 amino acids: CASSLFGALSSSTDTQYF. CDR3 sequence (DNA): TGTGCCAGCAGCTTATTCGGGGCCCTTTCTTCTAGCACAGATACGCAGTATTTT.

V and J are TRBV27 and TRBJ2-3; D uncertain. Per germline, CDR1 MNHEY and CDR2 SMNVEV (reference sequence). This CDR3 is 15 amino acids long. With 4 bases removed from V and 2 bases from J, the gap between germline ends came to 13 bases. The CDR3 DNA is TGTGCCAGCAGTTCTAGGGCCGGCTTCACAGATACGCAGTATTTT. Translated, it gives CASSSRAGFTDTQYF.

This clone came up a few times. The gene calls are TRBV18 and TRBJ2-1, with 10 bases fitting TRBD2. V trimming: 4 bases; J trimming: 1 base; junction bases outside the gene matches: 4. The CDR3 has 16 residues. Germline loops: CDR1 KGHSH, CDR2 LQKENI. CDR3 loop: CASSRRLAGSYNEQFF. As DNA, the CDR3 is TGTGCCAGCTCACGTAGACTAGCGGGTTCCTACAATGAGCAGTTCTTC.

The chain links TRBV9 to TRBJ2-1; D uncertain. The V end lost 4 bases, the J end lost 1 base, and 6 bases lay between the germline ends. CDR3 length: 13 residues. Germline lookup yields CDR1 SGDLS and CDR2 YYNGEE. The CDR3 loop is CASSLASYNEQFF. CDR3 nucleotide sequence: TGTGCCAGCAGCCTGGCATCCTACAATGAGCAGTTCTTC.

The chain links TRBV9 to TRBJ2-5; 8 nucleotides agree with TRBD2. Trimming took 0 bases from V and 4 from J; bases not matched to a gene: 5. CDR1 and CDR2 (germline): SGDLS, YYNGEE. This CDR3 has 15 amino acids. Written as DNA, the CDR3 is TGTGCCAGCAGCGTAGGAGCGGGAGTCCGAGAGACCCAGTACTTC. Translated: CASSVGAGVRETQYF.

This clone was picked up a small number of times. The chain is built from TRBV18 and TRBJ1-1, with D maybe TRBD1 (6 bases). V was cut by 7 bases and J by 4 bases, with 16 bases left in between. Germline V CDR1 and CDR2: KGHSH, LQKENI. This CDR3 is 14 amino acids long. This CDR3 reads CASFTGSWGTEAFF. The CDR3 DNA follows: TGTGCCAGCTTTACAGGGTCGTGGGGCACTGAAGCTTTCTTT.

This clone was observed a handful of times. Here the CDR3 DNA reads TGTGCCAGCAGCACCCAACTTTCGGGCGGCTACACCTTC. It specifies CASSTQLSGGYTF. V and J are TRBV9 and TRBJ1-2; no clear D gene. Germline values: CDR1 SGDLS, CDR2 YYNGEE. Trimming stripped 4 bases from V and 8 bases from J, with 15 bases between. The CDR3 totals 13 residues.

This chain joins TRBV6-5 and TRBJ1-6, with D unclear. V dropped 2 bases and J dropped 5 bases, with 10 bases sitting between them. CDR3 length: 15 residues. Germline V gives CDR1 MNHEY, CDR2 SVGAGI. The CDR3 sequence: CASSYDRANNSPLHF. The CDR3 nucleotides read TGTGCCAGCAGTTACGACCGGGCCAATAATTCACCCCTCCACTTT.

The chain carries TRBV30 and TRBJ2-5; D remains ambiguous. Looked up from germline, CDR1 is GTSNPN and CDR2 is SVGIG (reference sequence). The CDR3 is 14 amino acids. Trimming shortened V by 2 bases and J by 6 bases, and 16 bases separated the two germline ends. The CDR3 protein is CAWSPGPVAKTQYF. Here the CDR3 DNA reads TGTGCCTGGAGTCCCGGGCCCGTGGCGAAGACCCAGTACTTC.

The rearrangement links TRBV29-1 to TRBJ2-4; D not resolved. V was trimmed by 1 base and J by 0 bases, leaving 4 bases between them. The CDR3 loop spans 13 amino acids. The germline CDR1 and CDR2 sequences are SQVTM and ANQGSEA. In DNA form, the CDR3 reads TGCAGCGTTGAAGGGGAAGCCAAAAACATTCAGTACTTC. As protein: CSVEGEAKNIQYF. Full variable domain (outside the CDR3, taken from reference TRBV29-1 and TRBJ2-4): SAVISQKPSRDICQRGTSLTIQCQVDSQVTMMFWYRQQPGQSLTLIATANQGSEATYESGFVIDKFPISRPNLTFSTLTVSNMSPEDSSIYLCSVEGEAKNIQYFGAGTRLSVL.

The table lists this clone with a few counts. Written as DNA, the CDR3 is TGTGCCAGCAGTCCAGGACAGGGGGCTTCACCCCTCCACTTT. Protein product: CASSPGQGASPLHF. V and J are TRBV6-5 and TRBJ1-6; 11 nucleotides align to TRBD1. This CDR3 is 14 amino acids long. V lost 5 bases to trimming and J lost 9 bases; unmatched junction nucleotides: 3. Germline lookup yields CDR1 MNHEY and CDR2 SVGAGI.